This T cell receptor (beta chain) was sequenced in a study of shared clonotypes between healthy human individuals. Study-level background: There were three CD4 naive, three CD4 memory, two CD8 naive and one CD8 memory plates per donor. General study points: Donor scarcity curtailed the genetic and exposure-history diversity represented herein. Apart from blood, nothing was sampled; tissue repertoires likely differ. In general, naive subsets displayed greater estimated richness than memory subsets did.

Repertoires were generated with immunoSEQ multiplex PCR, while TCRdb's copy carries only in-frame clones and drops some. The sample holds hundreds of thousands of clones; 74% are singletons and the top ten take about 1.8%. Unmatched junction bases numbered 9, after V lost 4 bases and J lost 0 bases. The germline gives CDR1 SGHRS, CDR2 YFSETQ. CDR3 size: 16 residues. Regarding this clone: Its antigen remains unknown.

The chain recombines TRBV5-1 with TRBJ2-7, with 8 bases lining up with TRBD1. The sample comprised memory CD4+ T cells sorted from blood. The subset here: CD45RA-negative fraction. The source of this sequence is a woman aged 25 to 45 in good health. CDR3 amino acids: CASSITRQGASYEQYF. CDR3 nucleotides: TGCGCCAGCAGCATCACAAGGCAGGGGGCCTCCTACGAGCAGTACTTC.